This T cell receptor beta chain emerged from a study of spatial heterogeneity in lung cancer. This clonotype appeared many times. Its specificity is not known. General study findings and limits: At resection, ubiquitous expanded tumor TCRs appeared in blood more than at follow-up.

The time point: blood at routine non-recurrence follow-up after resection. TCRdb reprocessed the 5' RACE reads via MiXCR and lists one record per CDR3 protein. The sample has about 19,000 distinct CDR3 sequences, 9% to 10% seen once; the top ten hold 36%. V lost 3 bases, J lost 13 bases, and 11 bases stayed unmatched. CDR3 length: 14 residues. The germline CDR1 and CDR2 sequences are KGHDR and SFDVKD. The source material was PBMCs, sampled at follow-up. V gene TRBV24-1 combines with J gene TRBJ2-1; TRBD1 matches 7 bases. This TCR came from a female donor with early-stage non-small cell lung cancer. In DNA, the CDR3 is TGTGCCACCAGTGATAAGGGGGCAGTCGCATTTCAGTTCTTC. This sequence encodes CATSDKGAVAFQFF.